The 2 T cell receptor beta chains below were found in one sample sequenced in a study of T cell repertoires in cytomegalovirus infection. Via MiXCR, TCRdb re-called the reads, giving one row per CDR3 protein. This sample has 200,000 to 300,000 distinct CDR3 sequences; 8% to 9.5% occur once, and the top ten carry approximately 15%. The sequencing input was PBMCs. Receptors were obtained from a human donor in good health (CMV status not recorded). Some clones in this sample may be carry-over from other donors' samples.

This clonotype came up many times. CDR3 amino acids: CASSYRASGGYNEQFF. The CDR3 nucleotides read TGTGCCAGCAGTTACAGGGCTAGCGGGGGCTACAATGAGCAGTTCTTC. The chain couples TRBV6-2 or TRBV6-3 to TRBJ2-1; 10 positions agree with TRBD2. Germline CDR1 reads MNHEY; CDR2 reads SVGEGT. V gave up 2 bases and J gave up 3 bases; unmatched junction bases: 4. The CDR3 has 16 amino acids.

This clonotype was found many times. The rearrangement links TRBV7-2 to TRBJ1-5; a possible D gene is TRBD1 (5 bases). V gave up 1 base and J gave up 9 bases, with 13 bases separating them. The V gene's germline CDR1 is SGHTA and CDR2 FQGNSA. CDR3 length: 14 residues. The CDR3 nucleotides are TGTGCCAGCAGCTTAGGGGGCAGGTCATCGCCCCAGCATTTT. Amino acid sequence: CASSLGGRSSPQHF.